In its sample, the clone carrying this T cell receptor beta chain was seen many times. The data derive from a study of spatial heterogeneity in lung cancer. Study background: Among detected sequences, beta-chain ones consistently exceeded alpha-chain ones in number. Averaged across combinations, each unique TCR and UMI pairing appeared more than ten times in raw reads, which were uncorrected.

Every individual TCR cDNA molecule carried its own unique molecular identifier, which allowed correction of PCR and sequencing errors. TCRdb ran MiXCR on the 5' RACE reads and lists one entry per CDR3 protein. Of roughly 70,000 distinct CDR3 sequences listed, about 8.2% were seen once; the top ten hold 1.9%. Time point specified: blood at routine non-recurrence follow-up after resection. The CDR3 consists of 14 residues. Germline lookup yields CDR1 SNHLY and CDR2 FYNNEI. Trimming took off 10 bases at V and 6 bases at J, with 22 bases between the two ends. This specimen consisted of PBMCs, obtained at follow-up. The chain has TRBV2 and TRBJ2-7; maybe TRBD1 (5 bases). The TCR originated in a female donor with early-stage non-small cell lung cancer. CDR3 loop: CATTMGQYGREQYF. Written as DNA, the CDR3 is TGTGCCACCACCATGGGGCAGTACGGCCGCGAGCAGTACTTC.